The T cell receptor (beta chain) described here comes from a study of CD8 T cells in Susac syndrome. Germline assignment: CDR1 SEHNR and CDR2 FQNEAQ (reference sequence). The V end was cut by 3 bases, the J end by 9 bases, with 6 bases between. The CDR3 contains 11 residues. RNA totalling roughly 0.5 to 1 ug underwent reverse transcription with random hexamers. TCRdb recomputed calls from the immunoSEQ multiplex PCR reads with MiXCR, one row per CDR3 protein. The profile covers approximately 280,000 distinct CDR3 sequences, with about 85% appearing a single time and over 0.095% taken by the ten largest. CD8+ and CD4+ T cells from blood underwent TCR beta sequencing, which was carried out in a high-throughput format.

What was sequenced was CD8+ T cells from PBMCs. The receptor comes from a human donor with multiple sclerosis. This chain uses TRBV7-9 with TRBJ1-3, with a weak D call TRBD1 (6 bases). CDR3 sequence (DNA): TGTGCCAGCAGCTTGGACAGCACCATATATTTT. As protein: CASSLDSTIYF.